This entry lists 27 T cell receptor beta chains sequenced from one sample in a study of cytomegalovirus exposure and HLA in healthy donors. Primers included in the PCR were 60 Vbeta and 13 Jbeta primers. Only in-frame clones appear in the TCRdb table, and some are missing; sequencing was by immunoSEQ multiplex PCR. The table includes 100,000 to 150,000 clones, around 67% detected once. Input material: PBMCs. Source of these receptors: a man aged 55 to 70 in good health and CMV-seropositive.

This clone was counted only a few times. Other nucleotide sequences from this sample produce the same CDR3. The V gene is TRBV5-1, the J gene TRBJ1-1; D not resolved. With 4 bases removed from V and 4 bases from J, the gap between germline ends came to 14 bases. The CDR3 runs 14 residues. Germline V gives CDR1 SGHRS, CDR2 YFSETQ. The CDR3 spells CASSPRAGSTEAFF. The CDR3 DNA follows: TGCGCCAGCAGCCCGAGGGCAGGCAGCACTGAAGCTTTCTTT.

A single count supports this clone. The chain employs TRBV6-5 and TRBJ2-1, with TRBD1 matching 8 bases. CDR3 length: 14 residues. Germline V gene data show CDR1 as MNHEY and CDR2 as SVGAGI. V was pared by 0 bases and J by 7 bases, with 2 bases of the junction left unmatched. The CDR3 nucleotides are TGTGCCAGCAGTTACTCCGGGACAGGTAATGAGCAGTTCTTC. The encoded protein is CASSYSGTGNEQFF.

The gene calls are TRBV5-4 and TRBJ2-7, with a possible D match to TRBD2 (6 bases). This CDR3 has 14 residues. Per germline, CDR1 SGHNT and CDR2 YYREEE (reference sequence). With 5 bases removed from V and 1 base from J, the gap between germline ends came to 13 bases. DNA for the CDR3: TGTGCCAGCAGGCCCGGACGGGGGTCCTACGAGCAGTACTTC. Protein: CASRPGRGSYEQYF.

The chain is built from TRBV29-1 and TRBJ2-3; perhaps TRBD2 as D (7 bases). The CDR3 is made up of 15 amino acids. Germline-derived CDR1 and CDR2 are SQVTM and ANQGSEA. Between the trimmed V and J ends, which lost 4 bases and 0 bases, there was a span of 14 bases. The CDR3 loop reads CSVVPGGVSTDTQYF. The CDR3 bases are TGCAGCGTTGTTCCGGGGGGCGTTAGCACAGATACGCAGTATTTT.

This clone was counted between two and nine times. The chain recombines TRBV5-4 with TRBJ2-5, with TRBD2 as a possible D gene (5 bases). The CDR3 has 14 amino acids. Germline V gene data show CDR1 as SGHNT and CDR2 as YYREEE (reference sequence). V gave up 9 bases and J gave up 4 bases, with 19 bases separating them. The CDR3 bases are TGTGCCACCGCCGACTACGGGGTCACAGAGACCCAGTACTTC. This gives the protein CATADYGVTETQYF.

This clone was detected only a few times. This chain connects TRBV6-4 to TRBJ2-2, with TRBD1 as a possible D gene (5 bases). CDR1 and CDR2 from the germline V gene are MRHNA and SNTAGT. V lost 9 bases and J 0 bases, leaving 14 bases between the germline ends. The CDR3 sequence is 15 residues long. The CDR3: CARPQGRSNTGELFF. The DNA for the CDR3 is TGTGCCAGGCCCCAGGGCAGGTCGAACACCGGGGAGCTGTTTTTT.

The rearrangement uses TRBV5-1 and TRBJ2-5, with 7 bases aligning to TRBD2. Per the germline V gene, CDR1 is SGHRS and CDR2 is YFSETQ. Losses at the gene ends were 4 bases for V and 3 bases for J; bases not matched to a gene: 9. The CDR3 loop spans 15 amino acids. CDR3 DNA sequence: TGCGCCAGCAGCCTGTCGACTAGCCATAAAGAGACCCAGTACTTC. Protein sequence: CASSLSTSHKETQYF.

The V call is TRBV20-1, the J call TRBJ2-7; possibly TRBD2 for D (5 bases). Germline lookup yields CDR1 DFQATT and CDR2 SNEGSKA (reference sequence). The length of the CDR3 is 11 residues. CDR3 coding DNA: TGCAGCGAGGGCATGGTTGACGAGCAGTACTTC. It specifies CSEGMVDEQYF.

The J gene is TRBJ2-3, the V gene TRBV2; no reliable D call. From germline, CDR1 is SNHLY and CDR2 FYNNEI. V shed 7 bases and J shed 0 bases, with 5 bases lying between them. This CDR3 region has 12 residues. The CDR3 DNA reads as TGTGCCAGCACCTACAGCACAGATACGCAGTATTTT. It codes for CASTYSTDTQYF. The full variable domain, rest sourced from reference TRBV2 and TRBJ2-3, is EPEVTQTPSHQVTQMGQEVILRCVPISNHLYFYWYRQILGQKVEFLVSFYNNEISEKSEIFDDQFSVERPDGSNFTLKIRSTKLEDSAMYFCASTYSTDTQYFGPGTRLTVL.

Regarding this clone: Compared with germline, one end of the junction differs, possibly owing to a read error. The genes are TRBV30 and TRBJ1-1; no reliable D call. Per germline, CDR1 GTSNPN and CDR2 SVGIG (reference sequence). This CDR3 is 14 amino acids long. The CDR3 is CAWSVLRIDTEAFF. The CDR3 region has the DNA TGTGCCTGGAGTGTACTCCGGATAGACACTGAGGCTTTCTTT. The variable domain in full, completed from reference TRBV30 and TRBJ1-1, reads SQTIHQWPATLVQPVGSPLSLECTVEGTSNPNLYWYRQAAGRGLQLLFYSVGIGQISSEVPQNLSASRPQDRQFILSSKKLLLSDSGFYLCAWSVLRIDTEAFFGQGTRLTVV.

There are a few counts of this clone. The chain links TRBV5-1 to TRBJ2-3; 9 bases agree with TRBD2. This CDR3 is 17 amino acids long. Germline loops: CDR1 SGHRS, CDR2 YFSETQ. The J segment lost 6 bases and the V segment lost 4 bases, leaving 15 bases of the junction unmatched. CDR3 region: CASSPGVRLAGPDTQYF. The CDR3 nucleotides are TGCGCCAGCAGCCCGGGGGTCAGGCTAGCGGGACCCGATACGCAGTATTTT.

The CDR3 sequence: CASSFGDRADWELFF. CDR3 bases: TGTGCCAGCAGCTTCGGAGACAGGGCAGACTGGGAGCTGTTTTTT. The chain couples TRBV7-8 to TRBJ2-2, with 7 bases matching TRBD1. The CDR3 loop spans 15 amino acids. Trimming cost V 3 bases and J 9 bases; bases outside gene matches: 10. CDR1 is SGHVS and CDR2 is FQNEAQ in the germline V gene.

The chain carries TRBV2 and TRBJ2-1, with TRBD2 identical over 7 bases. Looked up from germline, CDR1 is SNHLY and CDR2 is FYNNEI. The CDR3 spans 15 residues. V shed 2 bases, J shed 0 bases, and the junction held 1 base outside the gene matches. CDR3 in amino acids: CASSETGGSYNEQFF. CDR3 DNA: TGTGCCAGCAGTGAAACGGGGGGCTCCTACAATGAGCAGTTCTTC.

The chain recombines TRBV18 with TRBJ1-4; possibly TRBD1 for D (5 bases). CDR1 is KGHSH and CDR2 is LQKENI in the germline V gene. CDR3 size: 16 residues. V was pared by 0 bases and J by 0 bases, with 8 bases between. This CDR3 is CASSPPGASTNEKLFF. Written as DNA, the CDR3 is TGTGCCAGCTCACCACCAGGGGCCTCAACTAATGAAAAACTGTTTTTT.

This chain links TRBV28 with TRBJ2-7; TRBD2 aligns across 7 bases. V was clipped by 6 bases and J by 4 bases; unmatched bases: 9. Germline assignment: CDR1 MDHEN and CDR2 SYDVKM. The CDR3 spans 14 residues. The chain's CDR3 is CASSLGGARYEQYF. In nucleotides, the CDR3 is TGTGCCAGCAGCCTGGGAGGGGCTAGGTACGAGCAGTACTTC. Combining the CDR3 with reference TRBV28 and TRBJ2-7 gives the whole variable domain DVKVTQSSRYLVKRTGEKVFLECVQDMDHENMFWYRQDPGLGLRLIYFSYDVKMKEKGDIPEGYSVSREKKERFSLILESASTNQTSMYLCASSLGGARYEQYFGPGTRLTVT.

The genes are TRBV5-1 and TRBJ2-3, with 7 bases matching TRBD1. CDR1 and CDR2 (germline): SGHRS, YFSETQ. There are 18 residues in the CDR3. J gave up 7 bases and V 2 bases, and 19 bases lay outside the gene matches. As DNA, the CDR3 is TGCGCCAGCAGCTTTCCTCTAAACGACAGGGCGAATACATATACGCAGTATTTT. Translated, it gives CASSFPLNDRANTYTQYF.

The chain is built from TRBV5-1 and TRBJ1-2; TRBD1 matches at 7 bases. Germline V CDR1 and CDR2: SGHRS, YFSETQ. CDR3 length: 13 residues. The J segment lost 4 bases and the V segment lost 6 bases, leaving 6 bases of the junction unmatched. The CDR3 coding sequence is TGCGCCAGCACGACAGGGAAATTCTATGGCTACACCTTC. It yields the protein CASTTGKFYGYTF.

This chain joins TRBV30 and TRBJ1-2; tentatively, D is TRBD1 (5 bases). There are 12 residues in the CDR3. Germline V CDR1 and CDR2: GTSNPN, SVGIG (reference sequence). The ends were cut back, 3 bases at V and 4 bases at J, with 9 bases in the middle. This chain's CDR3 is CAWRGDSYGYTF. The CDR3 region has the DNA TGTGCCTGGAGAGGCGACAGCTATGGCTACACCTTC. The full variable domain, rest sourced from reference TRBV30 and TRBJ1-2, is SQTIHQWPATLVQPVGSPLSLECTVEGTSNPNLYWYRQAAGRGLQLLFYSVGIGQISSEVPQNLSASRPQDRQFILSSKKLLLSDSGFYLCAWRGDSYGYTFGSGTRLTVV.

This chain connects TRBV5-1 to TRBJ2-4; 9 nucleotides match TRBD1. V trimming: 4 bases; J trimming: 9 bases; junction bases outside the gene matches: 8. The CDR3 is 14 residues long. Germline assignment: CDR1 SGHRS and CDR2 YFSETQ. Here the CDR3 DNA reads TGCGCCAGCAGCCCCGGGACAGGGACTGTCATTCAGTACTTC. Amino acid sequence: CASSPGTGTVIQYF.

The V call is TRBV18, the J call TRBJ1-1; possible D gene TRBD1, 6 bases. CDR1 and CDR2 (germline): KGHSH, LQKENI. Trimming removed 4 bases at V and 2 bases at J, with 14 bases between. The CDR3 has 15 amino acids. CDR3 protein: CASSRDQGLNTEAFF. The CDR3 bases are TGTGCCAGCTCACGGGACCAGGGGTTAAACACTGAAGCTTTCTTT.

This chain uses TRBV6-4 with TRBJ1-3, with a tentative D call TRBD1 (6 bases). CDR1 is MRHNA, CDR2 SNTAGT, per germline. The CDR3 runs 15 residues. V gave up 2 bases and J gave up 5 bases, with 13 bases separating them. CDR3 DNA sequence: TGTGCCAGCAGTGACGAAGGGACATTGAGAAACACCATATATTTT. This encodes CASSDEGTLRNTIYF.

This chain uses TRBV5-1 with TRBJ1-6; tentative D call: TRBD1 (6 bases). The germline V and J ends were trimmed by 2 bases and 8 bases, with 14 bases remaining between them. Germline values: CDR1 SGHRS, CDR2 YFSETQ. This CDR3 is built from 15 residues. CDR3 sequence: CASSLQGPGDSPLHF. The CDR3 DNA reads as TGCGCCAGCAGCTTACAGGGTCCTGGGGATTCACCCCTCCACTTT.

The CDR3: CAWSALSEAFF. The CDR3 bases are TGTGCCTGGAGTGCCCTTAGTGAAGCTTTCTTT. This chain uses TRBV30 with TRBJ1-1; D unresolved. Germline values: CDR1 GTSNPN, CDR2 SVGIG (reference sequence). This CDR3 has 11 amino acids. Trimming removed 1 base from V and 7 bases from J, with 7 bases in between.

V and J are TRBV27 and TRBJ1-1, with 9 bases fitting TRBD1. V lost 7 bases, J lost 0 bases, and 9 bases stayed unmatched. Germline CDR1 reads MNHEY; CDR2 reads SMNVEV (reference sequence). The CDR3 runs to 16 residues. CDR3 sequence reads: CASTPRQGGMNTEAFF. The CDR3 region has the DNA TGTGCCAGCACCCCCCGACAGGGGGGAATGAACACTGAAGCTTTCTTT.

This chain connects TRBV9 to TRBJ2-2, with 7 positions matching TRBD1. This CDR3 is 17 amino acids long. From germline, CDR1 is SGDLS and CDR2 YYNGEE. V lost 0 bases to trimming and J lost 6 bases; unmatched junction nucleotides: 11. CDR3: CASSVEILRGPAGELFF. For the CDR3, the DNA is TGTGCCAGCAGCGTAGAAATATTGAGGGGGCCCGCCGGGGAGCTGTTTTTT.

This chain connects TRBV9 to TRBJ2-1; TRBD2 matches 7 bases. Unmatched junction bases numbered 2, after V lost 0 bases and J lost 5 bases. There are 14 residues in the CDR3. The germline gives CDR1 SGDLS, CDR2 YYNGEE. This CDR3 reads CASSVGGGNNEQFF. CDR3 nucleotide sequence: TGTGCCAGCAGCGTAGGGGGGGGGAACAATGAGCAGTTCTTC. Full variable domain (outside the CDR3, taken from reference TRBV9 and TRBJ2-1): DSGVTQTPKHLITATGQRVTLRCSPRSGDLSVYWYQQSLDQGLQFLIQYYNGEERAKGNILERFSAQQFPDLHSELNLSSLELGDSALYFCASSVGGGNNEQFFGPGTRLTVL.

V is TRBV6-6 and J is TRBJ1-3, with D possibly being TRBD1 (5 bases). CDR3 length equals 14 residues. Per germline, CDR1 MNHNY and CDR2 SVGAGI (reference sequence). CDR3 DNA sequence: TGTGTCAGGGCACTCGACTTCTCTGGAAACACCATATATTTT. Its translation: CVRALDFSGNTIYF.